This is a list of T cell receptor beta chains from one sample in a study of shared clonotypes between healthy human individuals. The protocol was immunoSEQ multiplex PCR, while the TCRdb copy is restricted to in-frame clones and leaves out a portion. Of approximately 640,000 clones in the sample, 90% were seen once. The specimen sequenced was memory CD8+ T cells from PBMCs. The receptors stem from a man younger than 35 in good health. Some clones in this sample may be carry-over from other donors' samples. The CDR3 runs from the conserved cysteine through the conserved F or W. A D gene is named only where the DNA matches it firmly. Only some rows state a clone size, as once, few, many or a class for expanded clones.

>TRBJ2-2|NA|TRBD2|TRBV7-9
CASSPTSGRETGELFF
TGTGCCAGCAGCCCCACTAGCGGGAGGGAAACCGGGGAGCTGTTTTTT
>TRBJ2-3|NA|NA|TRBV27
CASSFGVTDTQYF
TGTGCCAGCAGTTTCGGCGTCACAGATACGCAGTATTTT
>TRBJ2-5|NA|TRBD1|TRBV6-1
CASSEIPGGEETQYF
TGTGCCAGCAGTGAAATTCCAGGGGGTGAAGAGACCCAGTACTTC
>TRBJ2-1|NA|NA|TRBV5-1
CASSEDIYNEQFF
TGCGCCAGCAGCGAGGACATTTACAATGAGCAGTTCTTC
>TRBJ2-1|NA|TRBD2|TRBV7-3
CASSLAGGDNEQFF
TGTGCCAGCAGCTTAGCGGGAGGGGACAATGAGCAGTTCTTC
>TRBJ2-1|NA|TRBD1|TRBV7-3
CASSPPGQGYNEQFF
TGTGCCAGCAGCCCCCCGGGACAGGGGTACAATGAGCAGTTCTTC
>TRBJ1-5|few|NA|TRBV19
CASSIDMGTYQPQHF
TGTGCCAGTAGTATAGATATGGGAACATATCAGCCCCAGCATTTT
>TRBJ2-1|NA|TRBD2|TRBV5-6
CASSQLAGVGNEQFF
TGTGCCAGCAGCCAACTAGCGGGAGTGGGGAATGAGCAGTTCTTC
>TRBJ1-1|once|NA|TRBV5-1
CASSLGRGSGTEAFF
TGCGCCAGCAGCTTGGGACGGGGATCGGGCACTGAAGCTTTCTTT
>TRBJ2-7|once|NA|TRBV4-2
CASSQTRTAVNEQYF
TGTGCCAGCAGCCAAACCCGGACAGCCGTCAACGAGCAGTACTTC